Listed here are 7 T cell receptor beta chains from one sample, sequenced in a study of molecular identifiers for immune sequencing clone quantification. One entry per CDR3 protein, called by TCRdb with MiXCR from the PCR reads. The sample records some 320,000 distinct CDR3 sequences, 24% being singletons. Source material: naive CD8+ T cells from blood, with Jurkat cell RNA spiked in. Subset noted: FACS-sorted CD8+CD4-CCR7+CD45RA+ naive T cells. The receptors here all came from a human donor in good health. Some libraries in this study had Jurkat cell RNA spiked in.

V is TRBV20-1 and J is TRBJ1-3, with unresolved D. Germline CDR1 is DFQATT and CDR2 is SNEGSKA (reference sequence). The CDR3 is made up of 15 amino acids. V was trimmed by 0 bases and J by 1 base, leaving 10 bases between them. The CDR3: CSARDISASGNTIYF. Written as DNA, the CDR3 is TGCAGTGCTAGAGATATCTCTGCGTCTGGAAACACCATATATTTT.

About this clonotype itself: The junction and the germline gene differ at one end; a read error may be behind it. The chain couples TRBV13 to TRBJ1-1; tentatively, D is TRBD1 (6 bases). CDR1 and CDR2 (germline): PRHDT, FYEKMQ (reference sequence). The CDR3 length is 15 residues. The CDR3 DNA is TGTGCGAGCCGCGCCCTCTCTCCCCGGGGGCCTGCCGCTCTCTTT. It translates to CASRALSPRGPAALF.

CDR3 amino acids: CSVSHLSYEQYF. The CDR3 region has the DNA TGCAGCGTTTCCCACCTCTCCTACGAGCAGTACTTC. The chain couples TRBV29-1 to TRBJ2-7; D is unclear. Trimming left V 5 bases short and J 0 bases short, with 8 bases between. CDR3 length equals 12 residues. Per the germline V gene, CDR1 is SQVTM and CDR2 is ANQGSEA.

This clonotype came up a few times. Here the CDR3 reads CASGLTGLNTEAFF. DNA of the CDR3: TGTGCTAGTGGTTTGACGGGCCTGAACACTGAAGCTTTCTTT. The chain employs TRBV12-5 and TRBJ1-1, with D unresolved. V shed 2 bases and J shed 0 bases, with 7 bases lying between them. This CDR3 spans 14 amino acids. Germline lookup yields CDR1 LGHNT and CDR2 FRNRAP.

This clonotype was found a few times. V usage is TRBV30 and J usage is TRBJ2-3; a weak D match, TRBD1 (6 bases). V gave up 2 bases and J gave up 0 bases, with 12 bases separating them. This CDR3 spans 15 amino acids. Germline V gene data show CDR1 as GTSNPN and CDR2 as SVGIG (reference sequence). CDR3 in amino acids: CAWSPSGASTDTQYF. In DNA form, the CDR3 reads TGTGCCTGGAGTCCTTCAGGGGCTAGCACAGATACGCAGTATTTT.

The chain is built from TRBV19 and TRBJ1-1, with D maybe TRBD1 (6 bases). Germline CDR1 and CDR2: LNHDA and SQIVND (reference sequence). V dropped 7 bases and J dropped 1 base, with 22 bases sitting between them. This CDR3 spans 17 amino acids. The CDR3, as DNA: TGTGCCAGTACCCAGGGGACCGTTATCTCCCCGAACACTGAAGCTTTCTTT. This codes for CASTQGTVISPNTEAFF.

This chain links TRBV18 with TRBJ2-7; the D gene could be TRBD1 or TRBD2 (5 bases each). Germline V CDR1 and CDR2: KGHSH, LQKENI. Trimming removed 3 bases at V and 2 bases at J, with 17 bases between. This CDR3 is 16 amino acids long. The CDR3 nucleotides are TGTGCCAGCTCACCGCCCCCAGGGACCACCGCCTACGAGCAGTACTTC. Translation: CASSPPPGTTAYEQYF.